These 19 T cell receptor beta chains originate from one sample sequenced in a study of blood T cell repertoires in COVID-19. Profiled with immunoSEQ multiplex PCR; TCRdb holds only in-frame clones, not every one. The data hold 200,000 to 250,000 clones, with 88% observed a single time. The sequenced material came from PBMCs or T cells enriched from blood (not recorded which). The receptors come from a woman aged 45-60 years with acute COVID-19.

The chain carries TRBV7-9 and TRBJ2-1, with D unresolved. Per germline, CDR1 SEHNR and CDR2 FQNEAQ (reference sequence). Trimming left V 5 bases short and J 9 bases short, with 14 bases between. The CDR3 has 13 residues. The CDR3 loop reads CASSPTPFGEQFF. The CDR3 DNA is TGTGCCAGCAGCCCCACTCCTTTCGGTGAGCAGTTCTTC.

This chain uses TRBV7-9 with TRBJ1-2; 7 nucleotides agree with TRBD1. The J segment lost 4 bases and the V segment lost 3 bases, leaving 8 bases of the junction unmatched. The CDR3 has 15 residues. Germline assignment: CDR1 SEHNR and CDR2 FQNEAQ (reference sequence). The DNA for the CDR3 is TGTGCCAGCAGCTTGGGACGGGACAGCCTCTATGGCTACACCTTC. Protein: CASSLGRDSLYGYTF.

The chain joins TRBV30 to TRBJ2-7; 7 positions match TRBD2. The V gene end was trimmed by 1 base and the J gene end by 0 bases; junction bases not matched to a gene: 6. Germline-derived CDR1 and CDR2 are GTSNPN and SVGIG (reference sequence). The CDR3 length is 15 residues. The CDR3 nucleotides are TGTGCCTGGAGTGGGGGCAGCGGGATCTCCTACGAGCAGTACTTC. This sequence encodes CAWSGGSGISYEQYF.

The chain joins TRBV7-9 to TRBJ2-1; no firm D call. Germline CDR1 is SEHNR and CDR2 is FQNEAQ (reference sequence). Trimming removed 2 bases from V and 1 base from J, with 6 bases in between. The CDR3 is 14 residues long. CDR3 loop: CASSLIVSYNEQFF. CDR3 bases: TGTGCCAGCAGCTTAATCGTTTCCTACAATGAGCAGTTCTTC.

The table lists this clone with a count of one. The chain links TRBV4-1 to TRBJ2-7, with D possibly TRBD2 on 6 matching bases. Trimming took 0 bases from V and 0 from J, leaving 12 bases between them. The germline V gene encodes CDR1 MGHRA and CDR2 YSYEKL. This CDR3 is built from 16 residues. CDR3 nucleotides: TGCGCCAGCAGCCAAGATAGCGGAGCCCCCTCCTACGAGCAGTACTTC. Encoded protein: CASSQDSGAPSYEQYF.

This clone turned up a few times. The chain combines TRBV19 with TRBJ1-5, with TRBD1 identical over 7 bases. With 5 bases clipped from V and 6 bases from J, the junction kept 4 bases outside the gene matches. Germline CDR1 reads LNHDA; CDR2 reads SQIVND (reference sequence). This CDR3 comprises 13 residues. CDR3 nucleotides: TGTGCCAGTAGTCTTCAGGGGGGTCAGCCCCAGCATTTT. Translation gives CASSLQGGQPQHF.

This clone appeared once. The chain is built from TRBV7-9 and TRBJ2-5; D might be TRBD1 (6 bases). The germline V gene has CDR1 SEHNR and CDR2 FQNEAQ (reference sequence). This CDR3 is built from 15 residues. V was trimmed by 1 base and J by 5 bases, leaving 14 bases between them. CDR3 region: CASSLVQSGVETQYF. CDR3 bases: TGTGCCAGCAGCTTAGTTCAATCAGGGGTGGAGACCCAGTACTTC. The full variable domain, completed using reference TRBV7-9 and TRBJ2-5, is DTGVSQNPRHKITKRGQNVTFRCDPISEHNRLYWYRQTLGQGPEFLTYFQNEAQLEKSRLLSDRFSAERPKGSFSTLEIQRTEQGDSAMYLCASSLVQSGVETQYFGPGTRLLVL.

This chain uses TRBV10-3 with TRBJ1-1, with 10 nucleotides matching TRBD1. Germline lookup yields CDR1 ENHRY and CDR2 SYGVKD. The junction had 6 bases not matched to a gene; V was cut back by 5 bases and J by 3 bases. This CDR3 is built from 15 residues. The chain's CDR3 is CAISWDRGADTEAFF. As DNA, the CDR3 is TGTGCCATCAGTTGGGACAGGGGTGCGGACACTGAAGCTTTCTTT.

Of note for this clone: Other DNA sequences from this sample encode an identical CDR3 as well. The chain couples TRBV6-5 to TRBJ2-7; 13 bases map to TRBD2. The CDR3 consists of 14 residues. Germline CDR1 and CDR2: MNHEY and SVGAGI. With V trimmed by 6 bases and J by 3 bases, 2 bases remained unmatched. The CDR3 loop reads CASSRTSGSYEQYF. The DNA for the CDR3 is TGTGCCAGCAGCCGGACTAGCGGGAGCTACGAGCAGTACTTC.

The chain is built from TRBV11-2 and TRBJ1-4; no firm D call. Trimming shortened V by 5 bases and J by 1 base, and 11 bases separated the two germline ends. The germline gives CDR1 SGHAT, CDR2 FQNNGV. This CDR3 spans 15 amino acids. Written as DNA, the CDR3 is TGTGCCAGCAGCGCTTACAGACGAACTAATGAAAAACTGTTTTTT. It codes for CASSAYRRTNEKLFF.

This chain uses TRBV30 with TRBJ2-1, with 10 nucleotides matching TRBD2. This CDR3 comprises 12 residues. After removal of 4 bases from V and 12 bases from J, the junction contained 6 bases not matched to a gene. From germline, CDR1 is GTSNPN and CDR2 SVGIG (reference sequence). DNA for the CDR3: TGTGCCTGGACCGAACTAGCGGGATCGCAGTTCTTC. Encoded protein: CAWTELAGSQFF.

This rearrangement joins TRBV11-3 to TRBJ1-1, with D possibly TRBD1 on 5 matching bases. The germline V and J ends were trimmed by 4 bases and 6 bases, with 15 bases remaining between them. The CDR3 contains 14 residues. Germline assignment: CDR1 SGHNT and CDR2 YENEEA. CDR3 in amino acids: CASSSRAGAAEAFF. The CDR3 nucleotides read TGTGCCAGCAGCTCCAGGGCAGGCGCGGCTGAAGCTTTCTTT.

The genes are TRBV18 and TRBJ2-7, with TRBD1 matching 9 bases. The germline gives CDR1 KGHSH, CDR2 LQKENI. The CDR3 is 16 residues long. V shed 3 bases and J 6 bases; nucleotides not matched to a gene: 12. CDR3 protein: CASSPKFGGQGLEQYF. In DNA form, the CDR3 reads TGTGCCAGCTCACCTAAATTCGGGGGACAGGGCCTCGAGCAGTACTTC.

The CDR3 coding sequence is TGTGCCAGCAGAGGAGCGGGAACCCCCTACGAGCAGTACTTC. Its protein is CASRGAGTPYEQYF. This chain connects TRBV27 to TRBJ2-7; TRBD2 agrees at 7 bases. From germline, CDR1 is MNHEY and CDR2 SMNVEV (reference sequence). With V trimmed by 6 bases and J by 2 bases, 7 bases remained unmatched. The CDR3 sequence is 14 residues long.

The chain carries TRBV19 and TRBJ2-2; D possibly corresponds to TRBD2 (5 bases). The germline V gene has CDR1 LNHDA and CDR2 SQIVND (reference sequence). The CDR3 runs to 13 residues. Trimming stripped 7 bases from V and 5 bases from J, with 11 bases between. The CDR3 protein is CASKGGRTGELFF. The CDR3 nucleotides read TGTGCCAGTAAGGGTGGGAGAACCGGGGAGCTGTTTTTT. Together with reference TRBV19 and TRBJ2-2, the CDR3 gives the full variable domain: DGGITQSPKYLFRKEGQNVTLSCEQNLNHDAMYWYRQDPGQGLRLIYYSQIVNDFQKGDIAEGYSVSREKKESFPLTVTSAQKNPTAFYLCASKGGRTGELFFGEGSRLTVL.

V and J are TRBV7-2 and TRBJ1-4; D is uncertain. The CDR3 has 13 residues. Trimming took off 5 bases at V and 8 bases at J, with 12 bases between the two ends. The germline V gene encodes CDR1 SGHTA and CDR2 FQGNSA. In DNA, the CDR3 is TGTGCCAGCAGCCGAACTCTTGAGGAAAAACTGTTTTTT. Amino acid sequence: CASSRTLEEKLFF.

The CDR3 loop reads CASRDRGKNGYTF. The CDR3 DNA follows: TGTGCCAGCAGGGACAGGGGAAAAAATGGCTACACCTTC. The chain joins TRBV28 to TRBJ1-2; 9 bases line up with TRBD1. The length of the CDR3 is 13 residues. Germline CDR1 reads MDHEN; CDR2 reads SYDVKM. V gave up 6 bases and J gave up 6 bases; unmatched junction bases: 5.

The gene calls are TRBV28 and TRBJ2-6, with 7 bases matching TRBD2. V gave up 10 bases and J gave up 4 bases; unmatched junction bases: 13. Germline CDR1 reads MDHEN; CDR2 reads SYDVKM. The CDR3 is made up of 16 amino acids. As DNA, the CDR3 is TGTGCCACGCTTCGGGAGGCCTGGCCGGGGGCCAACGTCCTGACTTTC. Translated: CATLREAWPGANVLTF.

This clone has only one observation. This chain uses TRBV27 with TRBJ2-7, with 10 bases identical to TRBD2. CDR3 size: 15 residues. Germline CDR1 MNHEY, CDR2 SMNVEV (reference sequence). Unmatched junction bases numbered 4, after V lost 3 bases and J lost 2 bases. CDR3 sequence reads: CASSFKAGGTYEQYF. DNA for the CDR3: TGTGCCAGCAGTTTCAAAGCGGGAGGGACCTACGAGCAGTACTTC.